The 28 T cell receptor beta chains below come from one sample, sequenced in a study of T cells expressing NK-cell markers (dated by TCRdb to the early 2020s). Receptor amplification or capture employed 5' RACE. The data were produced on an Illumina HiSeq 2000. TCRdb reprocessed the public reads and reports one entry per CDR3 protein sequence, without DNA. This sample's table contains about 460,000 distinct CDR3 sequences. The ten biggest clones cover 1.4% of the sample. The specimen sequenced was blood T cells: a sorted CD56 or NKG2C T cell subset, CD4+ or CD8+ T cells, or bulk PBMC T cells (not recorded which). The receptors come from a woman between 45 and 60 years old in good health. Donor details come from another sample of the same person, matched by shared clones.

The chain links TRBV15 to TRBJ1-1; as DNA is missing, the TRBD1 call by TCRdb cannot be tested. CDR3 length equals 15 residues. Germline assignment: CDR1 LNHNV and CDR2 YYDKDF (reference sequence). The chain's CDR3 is CATSRAGQVEGAAFF.

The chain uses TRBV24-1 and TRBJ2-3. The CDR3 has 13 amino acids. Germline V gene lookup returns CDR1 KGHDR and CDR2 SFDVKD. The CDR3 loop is CATSDLQRDTQYF.

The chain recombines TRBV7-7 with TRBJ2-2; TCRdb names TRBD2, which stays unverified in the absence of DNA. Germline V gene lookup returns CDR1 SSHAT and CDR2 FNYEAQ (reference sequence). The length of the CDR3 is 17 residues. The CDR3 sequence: CASSRSPSGRGTGELFF.

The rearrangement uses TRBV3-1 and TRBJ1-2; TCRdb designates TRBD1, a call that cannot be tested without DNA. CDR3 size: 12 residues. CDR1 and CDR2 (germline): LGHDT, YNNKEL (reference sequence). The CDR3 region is CASSSPGTENTF.

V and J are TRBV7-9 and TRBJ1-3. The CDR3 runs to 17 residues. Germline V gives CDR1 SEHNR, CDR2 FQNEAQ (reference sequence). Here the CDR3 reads CASSFRGGYPSGNTIYF. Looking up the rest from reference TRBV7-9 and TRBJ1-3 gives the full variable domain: DTGVSQNPRHKITKRGQNVTFRCDPISEHNRLYWYRQTLGQGPEFLTYFQNEAQLEKSRLLSDRFSAERPKGSFSTLEIQRTEQGDSAMYLCASSFRGGYPSGNTIYFGEGSWLTVV.

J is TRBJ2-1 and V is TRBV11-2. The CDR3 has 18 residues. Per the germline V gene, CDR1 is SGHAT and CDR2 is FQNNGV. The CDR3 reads CASSLDRPGLGLYNEQFF.

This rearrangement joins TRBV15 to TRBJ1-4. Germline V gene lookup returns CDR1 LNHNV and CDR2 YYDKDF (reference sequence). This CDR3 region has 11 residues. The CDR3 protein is CATRGNEKLFF.

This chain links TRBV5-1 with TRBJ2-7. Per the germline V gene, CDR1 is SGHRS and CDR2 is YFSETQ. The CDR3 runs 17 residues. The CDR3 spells CASSATRAKNTSYEQYF.

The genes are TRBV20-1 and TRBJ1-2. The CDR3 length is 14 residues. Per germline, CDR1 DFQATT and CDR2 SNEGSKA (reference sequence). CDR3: CSARDSWGPGGYTF.

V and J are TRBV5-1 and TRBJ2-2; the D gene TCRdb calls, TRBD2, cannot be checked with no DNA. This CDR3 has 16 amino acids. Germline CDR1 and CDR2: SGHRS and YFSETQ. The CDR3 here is CASRATSGRNTGELFF.

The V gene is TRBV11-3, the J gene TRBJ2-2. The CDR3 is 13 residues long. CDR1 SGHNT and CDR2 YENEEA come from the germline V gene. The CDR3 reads CASSSLNTGELFF. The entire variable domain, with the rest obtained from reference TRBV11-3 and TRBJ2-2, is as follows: EAGVVQSPRYKIIEKKQPVAFWCNPISGHNTLYWYLQNLGQGPELLIRYENEEAVDDSQLPKDRFSAERLKGVDSTLKIQPAELGDSAVYLCASSSLNTGELFFGEGSRLTVL.

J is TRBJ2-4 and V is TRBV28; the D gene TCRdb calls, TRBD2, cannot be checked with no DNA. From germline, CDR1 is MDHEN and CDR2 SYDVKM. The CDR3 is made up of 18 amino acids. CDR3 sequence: CASSRWGLADQAKNIQYF.

CDR3 sequence: CASSRPGTEEYSGNTIYF. The V and J genes are TRBV7-9 and TRBJ1-3; TCRdb returns TRBD1, unconfirmable since there is no DNA. Germline V lookup: CDR1 SEHNR, CDR2 FQNEAQ (reference sequence). CDR3 length: 18 residues.

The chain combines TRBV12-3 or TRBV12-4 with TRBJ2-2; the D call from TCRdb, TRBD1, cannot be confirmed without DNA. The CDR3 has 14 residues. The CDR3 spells CASSFYRATGELFF.

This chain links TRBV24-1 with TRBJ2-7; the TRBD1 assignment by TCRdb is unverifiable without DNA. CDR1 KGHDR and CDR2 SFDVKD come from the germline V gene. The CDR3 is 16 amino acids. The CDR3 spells CATSDLSGTGAYEQYF.

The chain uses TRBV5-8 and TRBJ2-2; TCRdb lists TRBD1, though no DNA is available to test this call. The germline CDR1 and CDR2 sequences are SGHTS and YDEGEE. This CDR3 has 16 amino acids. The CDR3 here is CASNPWQEPNTGELFF.

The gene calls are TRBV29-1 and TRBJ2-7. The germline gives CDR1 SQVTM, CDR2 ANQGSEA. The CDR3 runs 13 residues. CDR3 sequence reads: CSVAVTVTYEQYF.

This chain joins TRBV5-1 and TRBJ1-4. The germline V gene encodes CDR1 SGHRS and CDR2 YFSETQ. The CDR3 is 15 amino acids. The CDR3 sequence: CASSPSRLANEKLFF.

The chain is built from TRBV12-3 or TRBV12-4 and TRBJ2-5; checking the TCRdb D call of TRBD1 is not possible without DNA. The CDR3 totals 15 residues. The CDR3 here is CASRLQGAGQETQYF.

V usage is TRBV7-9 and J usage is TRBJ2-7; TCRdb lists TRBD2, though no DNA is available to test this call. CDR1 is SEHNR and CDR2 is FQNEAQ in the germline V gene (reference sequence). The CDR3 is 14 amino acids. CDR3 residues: CASRPGLWAYEQYF.

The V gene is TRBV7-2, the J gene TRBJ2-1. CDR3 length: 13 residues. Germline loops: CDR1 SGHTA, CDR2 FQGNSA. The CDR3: CASSSDSASEQFF.

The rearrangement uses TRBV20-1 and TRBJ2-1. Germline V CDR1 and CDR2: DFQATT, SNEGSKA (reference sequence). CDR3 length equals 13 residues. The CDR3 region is CSARDPREGSAFF.

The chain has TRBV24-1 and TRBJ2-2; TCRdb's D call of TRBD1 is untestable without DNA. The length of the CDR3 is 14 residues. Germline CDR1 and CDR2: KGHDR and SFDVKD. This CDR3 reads CATSDPTGYGELFF.

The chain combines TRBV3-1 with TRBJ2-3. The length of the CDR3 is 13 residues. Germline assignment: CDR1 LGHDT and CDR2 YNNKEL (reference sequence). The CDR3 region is CASSQPTLDTQYF.

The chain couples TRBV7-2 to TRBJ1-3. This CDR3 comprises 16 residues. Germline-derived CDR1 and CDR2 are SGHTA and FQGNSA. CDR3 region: CASSASQIRSGNTIYF.

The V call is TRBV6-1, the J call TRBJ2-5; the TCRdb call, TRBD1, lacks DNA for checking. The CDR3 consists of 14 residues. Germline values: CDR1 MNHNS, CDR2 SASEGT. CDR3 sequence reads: CASSEGVAGRPQYF.

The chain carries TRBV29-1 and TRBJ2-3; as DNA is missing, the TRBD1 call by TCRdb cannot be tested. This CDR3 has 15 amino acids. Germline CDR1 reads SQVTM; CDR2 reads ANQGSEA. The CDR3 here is CSVARAGISTDTQYF.

The CDR3 is CASSLLKNTGELFF. This chain joins TRBV12-3 or TRBV12-4 and TRBJ2-2. There are 14 residues in the CDR3.